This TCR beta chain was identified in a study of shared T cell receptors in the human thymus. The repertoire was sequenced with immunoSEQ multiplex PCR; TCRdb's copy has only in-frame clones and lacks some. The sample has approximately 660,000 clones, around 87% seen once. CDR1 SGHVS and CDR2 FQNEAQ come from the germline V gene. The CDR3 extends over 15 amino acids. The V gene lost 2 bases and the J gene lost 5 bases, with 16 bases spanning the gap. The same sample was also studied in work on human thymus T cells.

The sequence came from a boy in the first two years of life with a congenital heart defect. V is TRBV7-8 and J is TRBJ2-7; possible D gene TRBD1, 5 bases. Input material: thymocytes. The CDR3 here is CASSLNRLPCHEQYF. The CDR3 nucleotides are TGTGCCAGCAGCTTAAACAGGCTCCCTTGCCACGAGCAGTACTTC.